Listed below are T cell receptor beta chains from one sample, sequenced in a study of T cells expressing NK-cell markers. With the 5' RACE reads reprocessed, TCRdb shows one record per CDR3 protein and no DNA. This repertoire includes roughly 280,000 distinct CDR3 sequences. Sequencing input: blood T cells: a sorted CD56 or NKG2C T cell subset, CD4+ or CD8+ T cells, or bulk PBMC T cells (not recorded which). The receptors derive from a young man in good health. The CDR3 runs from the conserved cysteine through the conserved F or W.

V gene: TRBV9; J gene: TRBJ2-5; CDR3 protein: CASSPGTSGDRHF
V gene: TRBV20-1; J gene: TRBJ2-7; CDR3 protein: CSATLAGVPYEQYF
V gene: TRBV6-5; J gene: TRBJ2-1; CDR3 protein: CASSYSRGGSYNEQFF
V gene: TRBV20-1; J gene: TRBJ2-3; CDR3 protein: CSAREEGLTDTQYF
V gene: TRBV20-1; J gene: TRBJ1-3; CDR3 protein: CSATHGGGNSGNTIYF
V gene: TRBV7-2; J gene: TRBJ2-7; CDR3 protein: CASSLRGDSTYEQYF
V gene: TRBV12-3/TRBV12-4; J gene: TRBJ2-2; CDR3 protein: CASSLRTGSNTGELFF
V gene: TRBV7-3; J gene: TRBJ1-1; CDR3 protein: CASSLESNTEAFF
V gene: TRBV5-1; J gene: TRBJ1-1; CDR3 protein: CASSGGQGYTEAFF
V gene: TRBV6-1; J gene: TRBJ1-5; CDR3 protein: CASSTGGFNQPQHF
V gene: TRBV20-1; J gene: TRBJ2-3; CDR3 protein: CSARVGAGSTDTQYF
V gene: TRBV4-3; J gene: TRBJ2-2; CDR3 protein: CASSQGISAGELFF
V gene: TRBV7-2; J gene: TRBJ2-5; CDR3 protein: CASSSLGLAQYF
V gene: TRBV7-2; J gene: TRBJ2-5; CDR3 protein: CASSLERPALGRETQYF
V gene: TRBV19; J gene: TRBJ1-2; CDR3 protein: CASFLGRGNYGYTF
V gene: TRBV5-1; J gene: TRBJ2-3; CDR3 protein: CASSFAPMGPDTQYF
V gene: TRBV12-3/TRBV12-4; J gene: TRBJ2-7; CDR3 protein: CASSPRPDGEQYF
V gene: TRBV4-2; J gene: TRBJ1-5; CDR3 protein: CASSQNGGSNQPQHF
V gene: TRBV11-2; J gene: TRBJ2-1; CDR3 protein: CASSFPDRGRVVLDEQFF
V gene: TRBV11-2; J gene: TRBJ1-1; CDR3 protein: CASSRFLAGEAFF
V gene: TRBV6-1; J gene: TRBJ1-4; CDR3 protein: CASSHRAIKDEKLFF
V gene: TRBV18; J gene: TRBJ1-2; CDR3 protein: CASSGTDPLLYGYTF
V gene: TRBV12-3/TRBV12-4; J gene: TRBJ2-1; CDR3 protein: CASSPGLAGKRGYEQFF
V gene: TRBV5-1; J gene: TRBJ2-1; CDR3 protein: CASSHSGSSNEQFF
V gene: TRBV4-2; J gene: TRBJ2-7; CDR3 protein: CASSQGGVGYPYEQYF
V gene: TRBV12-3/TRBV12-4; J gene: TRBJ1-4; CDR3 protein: CASMVTGTGDEKLFF
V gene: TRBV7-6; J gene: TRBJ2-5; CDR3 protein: CASSTDRPPETQYF
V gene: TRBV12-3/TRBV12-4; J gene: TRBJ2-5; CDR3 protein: CASSPLWTLKETQYF
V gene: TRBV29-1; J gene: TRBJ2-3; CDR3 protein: CSVVPSTDTQYF
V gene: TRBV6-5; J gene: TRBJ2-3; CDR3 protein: CASSFSSGDTQYF
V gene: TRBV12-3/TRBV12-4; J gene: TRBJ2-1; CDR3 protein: CASAPDLYNEQFF
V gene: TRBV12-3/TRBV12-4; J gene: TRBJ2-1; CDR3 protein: CASSLGISEQFF
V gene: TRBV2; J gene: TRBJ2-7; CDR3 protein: CATKRGEMNSYEQYF
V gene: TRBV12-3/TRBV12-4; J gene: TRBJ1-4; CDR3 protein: CASNRSSNEKLFF
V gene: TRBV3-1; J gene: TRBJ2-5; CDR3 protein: CASTSQETQYF
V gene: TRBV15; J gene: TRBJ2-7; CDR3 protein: CATRTQGGQGSYEQYF
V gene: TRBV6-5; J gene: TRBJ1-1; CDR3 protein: CASRRRERAFF
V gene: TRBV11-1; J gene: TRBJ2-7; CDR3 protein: CASSLSGSIYEQYF
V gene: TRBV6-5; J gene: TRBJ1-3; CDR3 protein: CASNSGNTIYF
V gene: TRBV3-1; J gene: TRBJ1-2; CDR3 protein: CASSHTGGNYGYTF
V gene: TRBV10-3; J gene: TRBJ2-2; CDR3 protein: CAIRPGGGFGELFF
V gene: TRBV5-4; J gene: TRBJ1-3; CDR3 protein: CASSSNLGDRSYSGNTIYF
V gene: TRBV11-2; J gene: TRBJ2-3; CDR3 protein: CASSRTDNTDTQYF
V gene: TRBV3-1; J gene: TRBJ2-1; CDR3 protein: CASSFRLAGGYNEQFF
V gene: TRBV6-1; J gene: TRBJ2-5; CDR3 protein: CASSPLSGGQETQYF
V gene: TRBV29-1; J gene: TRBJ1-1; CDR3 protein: CSVVRSSNTEAFF
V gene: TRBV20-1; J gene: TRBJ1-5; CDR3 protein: CSARRQPDQPQHF
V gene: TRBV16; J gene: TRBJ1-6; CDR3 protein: CASSHGDRGNSPLHF